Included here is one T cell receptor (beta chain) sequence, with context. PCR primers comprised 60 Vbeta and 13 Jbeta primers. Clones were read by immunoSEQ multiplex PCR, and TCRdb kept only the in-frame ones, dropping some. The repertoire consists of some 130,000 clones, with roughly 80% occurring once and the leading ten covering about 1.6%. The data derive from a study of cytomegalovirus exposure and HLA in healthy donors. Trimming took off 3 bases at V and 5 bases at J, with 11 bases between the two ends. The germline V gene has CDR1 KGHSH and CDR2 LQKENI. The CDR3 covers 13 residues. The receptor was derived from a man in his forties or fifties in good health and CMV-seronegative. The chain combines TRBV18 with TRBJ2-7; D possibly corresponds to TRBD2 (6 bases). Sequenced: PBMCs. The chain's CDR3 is CASSPTSYHEQYF. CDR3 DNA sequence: TGTGCCAGCTCACCGACTAGTTATCACGAGCAGTACTTC. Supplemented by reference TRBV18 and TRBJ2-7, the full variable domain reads NAGVMQNPRHLVRRRGQEARLRCSPMKGHSHVYWYRQLPEEGLKFMVYLQKENIIDESGMPKERFSAEFPKEGPSILRIQQVVRGDSAAYFCASSPTSYHEQYFGPGTRLTVT.